The text below deals with one T cell receptor beta chain. This specimen comes from a study of cytomegalovirus exposure and HLA in healthy donors. The CDR3 totals 14 residues. Per the germline V gene, CDR1 is MNHEY and CDR2 is SMNVEV (reference sequence). V gave up 6 bases and J gave up 1 base; unmatched junction bases: 3. The study ran its PCR with 60 Vbeta and 13 Jbeta primers. Some clones are missing from TCRdb's copy, which holds only in-frame ones; the method was immunoSEQ multiplex PCR. In the table there are about 130,000 clones, roughly 80% of which are singletons. This receptor was identified in a man under 40 in good health and CMV-seropositive. The rearrangement joins TRBV27 to TRBJ2-4, with TRBD2 matching over 7 bases. The sequenced sample consisted of PBMCs. Here the CDR3 reads CASRRGTAKNIQYF. In DNA form, the CDR3 reads TGTGCCAGCAGGCGGGGGACGGCCAAAAACATTCAGTACTTC.